One sample yielded the 27 T cell receptor beta chains listed below, sequenced in a study of blood T cell repertoires in COVID-19 (dated by TCRdb to about 2020). Receptors were amplified or captured by the immunoSEQ multiplex PCR assay. TCRdb limited this immuneACCESS table to in-frame rearrangements with V and J called. A share of clones is missing; checked studies link under half to unresolved V genes, and the rest is unexplained. This sample comprises a few hundred thousand clones, around 85% of them detected only once. Over 2% of the sample comes from the top ten. The material sequenced was peripheral blood. The receptors were sampled from a woman aged 30 to 39 who had recovered from COVID-19.

This chain connects TRBV2 to TRBJ2-1; 9 positions agree with TRBD2. The germline V gene encodes CDR1 SNHLY and CDR2 FYNNEI. V was pared by 9 bases and J by 3 bases, with 6 bases of the junction left unmatched. This CDR3 is 14 amino acids long. The CDR3 DNA follows: TGTGCCAGTAATAGACTAGCGGTCTACAATGAGCAGTTCTTC. It translates to CASNRLAVYNEQFF. Full variable domain (remainder filled in from reference TRBV2 and TRBJ2-1): EPEVTQTPSHQVTQMGQEVILRCVPISNHLYFYWYRQILGQKVEFLVSFYNNEISEKSEIFDDQFSVERPDGSNFTLKIRSTKLEDSAMYFCASNRLAVYNEQFFGPGTRLTVL.

J is TRBJ2-1 and V is TRBV19; tentative D call: TRBD2 (6 bases). The germline V gene encodes CDR1 LNHDA and CDR2 SQIVND (reference sequence). The CDR3 contains 15 residues. V lost 6 bases, J lost 0 bases, and 12 bases lay in between. CDR3 sequence (DNA): TGTGCCAGTAGAGGAACCGGGGGCTCCTACAATGAGCAGTTCTTC. Translating it yields CASRGTGGSYNEQFF.

This chain uses TRBV19 with TRBJ2-7; possibly TRBD2 for D (6 bases). The ends were cut back, 5 bases at V and 5 bases at J, with 13 bases in the middle. This CDR3 contains 13 residues. CDR1 and CDR2 from the germline V gene are LNHDA and SQIVND (reference sequence). The CDR3 DNA is TGTGCCAGTAGTCCCCGGACTATCCACGAGCAGTACTTC. This translates into CASSPRTIHEQYF. Supplemented by reference TRBV19 and TRBJ2-7, the full variable domain reads DGGITQSPKYLFRKEGQNVTLSCEQNLNHDAMYWYRQDPGQGLRLIYYSQIVNDFQKGDIAEGYSVSREKKESFPLTVTSAQKNPTAFYLCASSPRTIHEQYFGPGTRLTVT.

This chain uses TRBV27 with TRBJ2-7, with 8 bases that match TRBD1. CDR1 MNHEY and CDR2 SMNVEV come from the germline V gene (reference sequence). CDR3 length: 13 amino acids. Germline trimming cut 3 bases from V and 5 bases from J; bases unmatched to any gene: 3. CDR3: CASSFAGGHEQYF. The CDR3 DNA follows: TGTGCCAGCAGTTTTGCAGGGGGCCACGAGCAGTACTTC.

The chain is built from TRBV30 and TRBJ1-6; the D gene is possibly TRBD1 (6 bases). Germline values: CDR1 GTSNPN, CDR2 SVGIG (reference sequence). The CDR3 totals 15 residues. Trimming left V 6 bases short and J 1 base short, with 13 bases between. This CDR3 is CACRGQSSYNSPLHF. In DNA, the CDR3 is TGTGCCTGCCGCGGACAGTCTTCCTATAATTCACCCCTCCACTTT.

The chain joins TRBV5-4 to TRBJ2-3, with 7 bases lining up with TRBD1. J gave up 3 bases and V 10 bases, and 8 bases lay outside the gene matches. Germline CDR1 and CDR2: SGHNT and YYREEE (reference sequence). The CDR3 is made up of 13 amino acids. CDR3 sequence reads: CAAKGAGTDTQYF. For the CDR3, the DNA is TGTGCCGCTAAGGGGGCTGGGACAGATACGCAGTATTTT.

The gene calls are TRBV4-2 and TRBJ2-3, with 8 bases matching TRBD2. Germline CDR1 is LGHNA and CDR2 is YNFKEQ. This CDR3 has 15 amino acids. Trimming took 2 bases from V and 0 from J; bases not matched to a gene: 1. This CDR3 is CASSQTSGSTDTQYF. CDR3 nucleotides: TGTGCCAGCAGCCAAACTAGCGGTAGCACAGATACGCAGTATTTT.

The chain couples TRBV27 to TRBJ2-7; 7 bases agree with TRBD1. This CDR3 is built from 15 residues. The V gene end was trimmed by 6 bases and the J gene end by 2 bases; junction bases not matched to a gene: 10. The germline CDR1 and CDR2 sequences are MNHEY and SMNVEV (reference sequence). The CDR3 DNA reads TGTGCCAGCAGGTCGGACAGGATTTTGACCTACGAGCAGTACTTC. Translated, it gives CASRSDRILTYEQYF.

The CDR3 spells CASSLEEGSGTQYF. In DNA, the CDR3 is TGTGCCAGCAGCCTAGAGGAGGGTTCAGGGACCCAGTACTTC. The gene calls are TRBV7-2 and TRBJ2-5; D may be TRBD2 (6 bases). Trimming removed 5 bases from V and 7 bases from J, with 17 bases in between. Germline loops: CDR1 SGHTA, CDR2 FQGNSA. CDR3 length: 14 amino acids.

The V gene is TRBV5-1, the J gene TRBJ2-1, with 8 nucleotides matching TRBD1. Germline trimming cut 0 bases from V and 7 bases from J; bases unmatched to any gene: 9. The length of the CDR3 is 16 residues. Germline loops: CDR1 SGHRS, CDR2 YFSETQ. In DNA form, the CDR3 reads TGCGCCAGCAGCTTGGAACTGGCAGGGGGCAGGAATGAGCAGTTCTTC. The encoded protein is CASSLELAGGRNEQFF.

The genes are TRBV10-1 and TRBJ1-3; D is ambiguous. This CDR3 has 17 residues. V lost 2 bases to trimming and J lost 0 bases, with 14 bases between them. Germline V gene lookup returns CDR1 WNHNN and CDR2 SYGVQD (reference sequence). The CDR3: CASSEPGVGNSGNTIYF. As DNA, the CDR3 is TGCGCCAGCAGTGAGCCGGGAGTCGGTAACTCTGGAAACACCATATATTTT.

The CDR3 loop reads CAISEFEGQGSEQYF. Written as DNA, the CDR3 is TGTGCCATCAGTGAGTTTGAGGGACAGGGGTCCGAGCAGTACTTC. This chain joins TRBV10-3 and TRBJ2-7; 10 nucleotides match TRBD1. The CDR3 sequence is 15 residues long. The J segment lost 6 bases and the V segment lost 1 base, leaving 6 bases of the junction unmatched. Looked up from germline, CDR1 is ENHRY and CDR2 is SYGVKD.

This chain uses TRBV6-5 with TRBJ2-1, with D perhaps TRBD1 (6 bases). This CDR3 has 14 amino acids. Trimming removed 7 bases at V and 8 bases at J, with 18 bases between. CDR1 is MNHEY and CDR2 is SVGAGI in the germline V gene. The CDR3, as DNA: TGTGCCAGCATCCTACATTCAGGGGCGGATGAGCAGTTCTTC. It is translated as CASILHSGADEQFF.

This clone is a singleton in its sample. This chain uses TRBV9 with TRBJ2-1; TRBD1 matches at 9 bases. J gave up 6 bases and V 0 bases, and 1 base lay outside the gene matches. The CDR3 has 14 residues. The V gene's germline CDR1 is SGDLS and CDR2 YYNGEE. CDR3 loop: CASSVGTGVNEQFF. The DNA for the CDR3 is TGTGCCAGCAGCGTAGGGACAGGGGTCAATGAGCAGTTCTTC.

The V call is TRBV11-3, the J call TRBJ1-2, with D uncertain. The CDR3 consists of 12 residues. With 0 bases removed from V and 8 bases from J, the gap between germline ends came to 7 bases. Germline V gene lookup returns CDR1 SGHNT and CDR2 YENEEA. The CDR3 is CASSLDPRGYTF. CDR3 DNA: TGTGCCAGCAGCTTAGATCCTAGGGGCTACACCTTC.

By its share, this clone is medium-sized (0.01 to 0.1%). The chain joins TRBV4-1 to TRBJ1-2, with a possible D match to TRBD1 (6 bases). The CDR3 runs 15 residues. From germline, CDR1 is MGHRA and CDR2 YSYEKL. V lost 4 bases and J lost 6, with 18 bases in between. CDR3 DNA sequence: TGCGCCAGCAGCCCATACCAGGACAGCGAAAATGGCTACACCTTC. This sequence encodes CASSPYQDSENGYTF.

J is TRBJ1-1 and V is TRBV4-3; tentatively, D is TRBD1 (6 bases). With 1 base removed from V and 6 bases from J, the gap between germline ends came to 15 bases. The CDR3 runs to 15 residues. CDR1 is LGHNA and CDR2 is YSLEER in the germline V gene. CDR3 sequence reads: CASSQGKTGTPEAFF. The CDR3 DNA is TGCGCCAGCAGCCAAGGGAAGACAGGAACGCCTGAAGCTTTCTTT.

The CDR3 bases are TGCAGTGCTAGTCGACAGGGTGTTCGCCATGGCTACACCTTC. Its protein product is CSASRQGVRHGYTF. The chain links TRBV20-1 to TRBJ1-2; 7 nucleotides agree with TRBD1. Unmatched junction bases numbered 10, after V lost 3 bases and J lost 6 bases. Germline V CDR1 and CDR2: DFQATT, SNEGSKA (reference sequence). This CDR3 is built from 14 residues.

V is TRBV13 and J is TRBJ2-3, with 13 bases lining up with TRBD2. CDR1 PRHDT and CDR2 FYEKMQ come from the germline V gene (reference sequence). Unmatched junction bases numbered 6, after V lost 4 bases and J lost 2 bases. The CDR3 has 17 amino acids. CDR3 sequence: CASSWTSGRGITDTQYF. CDR3 in DNA: TGTGCCAGCAGCTGGACTAGCGGGAGAGGTATCACAGATACGCAGTATTTT. Based on the CDR3 plus reference TRBV13 and TRBJ2-3, the full variable domain is AAGVIQSPRHLIKEKRETATLKCYPIPRHDTVYWYQQGPGQDPQFLISFYEKMQSDKGSIPDRFSAQQFSDYHSELNMSSLELGDSALYFCASSWTSGRGITDTQYFGPGTRLTVL.

This sequence joins TRBV19 and TRBJ1-2, with D possibly being TRBD1 (6 bases). The CDR3 is made up of 13 amino acids. The germline V and J ends were trimmed by 6 bases and 1 base, with 9 bases remaining between them. Germline loops: CDR1 LNHDA, CDR2 SQIVND (reference sequence). CDR3 nucleotides: TGTGCCAGTAGAAGGGGGTTTAACTATGGCTACACCTTC. Translated, it gives CASRRGFNYGYTF.

This sequence joins TRBV7-2 and TRBJ2-7; 9 nucleotides match TRBD1. Germline lookup yields CDR1 SGHTA and CDR2 FQGNSA. The CDR3 totals 16 residues. J gave up 4 bases and V 5 bases, and 12 bases lay outside the gene matches. The CDR3 reads CASSITGTGNIYEQYF. The CDR3 DNA reads as TGTGCCAGCAGCATCACCGGGACAGGGAATATTTACGAGCAGTACTTC.

The V gene is TRBV24-1, the J gene TRBJ1-5, with TRBD1 identical over 9 bases. The CDR3 is 17 amino acids. The junction had 10 bases not matched to a gene; V was cut back by 7 bases and J by 1 base. Germline CDR1 is KGHDR and CDR2 is SFDVKD. CDR3 coding DNA: TGTGCCACCAGGAGGACAGGGGCACAGATAAGCAATCAGCCCCAGCATTTT. It codes for CATRRTGAQISNQPQHF.

As regards this clone: One junction end disagrees with the germline gene, perhaps due to a read error. The rearrangement links TRBV27 to TRBJ2-3; D unclear. The CDR3 extends over 14 amino acids. Germline V gives CDR1 MNHEY, CDR2 SMNVEV (reference sequence). For the CDR3, the DNA is TGTGCCAGCAGTATATCCCACCAGGCAGATACGCAGTATTTT. It is translated as CASSISHQADTQYF.

The V gene is TRBV27, the J gene TRBJ2-5; 12 bases fit TRBD2. The CDR3 extends over 15 amino acids. J lost 2 bases, V lost 5 bases, and 3 bases had no gene match. The germline CDR1 and CDR2 sequences are MNHEY and SMNVEV (reference sequence). For the CDR3, the DNA is TGTGCCAGCAGTCCTGGACTAGCGGGACAAGAGACCCAGTACTTC. As protein: CASSPGLAGQETQYF.

This sequence joins TRBV4-3 and TRBJ1-1; tentative D call: TRBD1 (5 bases). The length of the CDR3 is 16 residues. Germline V gene data show CDR1 as LGHNA and CDR2 as YSLEER. V dropped 1 base and J dropped 1 base, with 13 bases sitting between them. The CDR3 spells CASSQVTGPWNTEAFF. The CDR3 DNA reads as TGCGCCAGCAGCCAAGTAACAGGTCCTTGGAACACTGAAGCTTTCTTT.

The genes are TRBV11-2 and TRBJ1-4; D gene unclear. Trimming shortened V by 1 base and J by 5 bases, and 8 bases separated the two germline ends. This CDR3 is 14 amino acids long. Germline V gene data show CDR1 as SGHAT and CDR2 as FQNNGV. The CDR3 sequence: CASSLGIANEKLFF. The CDR3 region has the DNA TGTGCCAGCAGCTTAGGTATAGCCAATGAAAAACTGTTTTTT.

V and J are TRBV6-2 or TRBV6-3 and TRBJ2-1, with 9 bases that match TRBD2. Germline values: CDR1 MNHEY, CDR2 SVGEGT. The V segment lost 2 bases and the J segment 7 bases; nucleotides outside the gene matches: 6. The CDR3 consists of 15 residues. The CDR3 loop reads CASSYMAGGLNEQFF. CDR3 in DNA: TGTGCCAGCAGTTACATGGCGGGAGGGCTAAATGAGCAGTTCTTC.